The T cell receptor beta chain under discussion was sequenced for a study of beta chain features in type 1 diabetes. The study's findings and limits: Lower insertion and higher deletion counts appeared at VDJ junctions in type 1 diabetes patients.

This clone appeared once. Its antigen is not identified. The CDR3 totals 19 residues. CDR1 is SEHNR, CDR2 FQNEAQ, per germline (reference sequence). The V gene lost 4 bases and the J gene lost 0 bases, with 21 bases spanning the gap. Reverse transcribing all isolated RNA meant expressed TCRB transcripts were sequenced. Some clones are missing from TCRdb's copy, which holds only in-frame ones; the method was immunoSEQ multiplex PCR. Altogether 970,000 or so clones are present, 17% being singletons, with the ten largest covering 0.02% to 0.03%. The sequenced sample was naive CD4+ T cells from blood. This chain links TRBV7-9 with TRBJ1-4, with D possibly matching TRBD1 (5 bases). The sequence was obtained from a woman aged 18-29 years in good health. DNA of the CDR3: TGTGCCAGCAGCTCTTTGGGGGTTTTCGAGAGACCAACTAATGAAAAACTGTTTTTT. Translating gives CASSSLGVFERPTNEKLFF.